These 29 T cell receptor beta chains came from one sample sequenced in a study of blood T cell repertoires in COVID-19. Clones were read by immunoSEQ multiplex PCR, and TCRdb kept only the in-frame ones, dropping some. Of 150,000 to 200,000 clones listed, 88% are singletons. Sequencing input: PBMCs or T cells enriched from blood (not recorded which). These receptors were collected from a woman aged 45 to 65 who had recovered from COVID-19.

This clone was detected a few times. This chain uses TRBV18 with TRBJ1-5, with a weak D call TRBD1 (6 bases). The CDR3 consists of 14 residues. CDR1 and CDR2 (germline): KGHSH, LQKENI. The V and J ends lost 1 base and 4 bases respectively, with 8 bases between them. CDR3 region: CASSPRQDNQPQHF. The CDR3 DNA is TGTGCCAGCTCACCACGACAGGATAATCAGCCCCAGCATTTT.

The V call is TRBV19, the J call TRBJ2-1; TRBD2 agrees at 8 bases. Losses at the gene ends were 1 base for V and 4 bases for J; bases not matched to a gene: 6. Germline V lookup: CDR1 LNHDA, CDR2 SQIVND (reference sequence). The CDR3 has 16 residues. CDR3 residues: CASSIAGGPSYNEQFF. CDR3 DNA: TGTGCCAGTAGTATAGCGGGGGGGCCCTCTTACAATGAGCAGTTCTTC.

This clone was seen once. The chain is built from TRBV6-5 and TRBJ1-2; 9 bases align to TRBD1. Germline CDR1 is MNHEY and CDR2 is SVGAGI. The CDR3 loop spans 14 amino acids. J was trimmed by 6 bases and V by 5 bases; bases with no gene match: 7. CDR3: CASSPHTGGDGYTF. The DNA for the CDR3 is TGTGCCAGCAGTCCCCATACAGGGGGCGATGGCTACACCTTC.

CDR3 sequence: CASRREGAYEQYF. CDR3 sequence (DNA): TGTGCCAGCAGGCGAGAGGGAGCCTACGAGCAGTACTTC. The rearrangement joins TRBV6-6 to TRBJ2-7; a weak D match, TRBD2 (5 bases). Trimming removed 6 bases at V and 2 bases at J, with 11 bases between. CDR3 length equals 13 residues. CDR1 MNHNY and CDR2 SVGAGI come from the germline V gene (reference sequence).

The chain has TRBV19 and TRBJ1-5; D gene unclear. The CDR3 spans 13 residues. CDR1 LNHDA and CDR2 SQIVND come from the germline V gene (reference sequence). The V and J ends lost 1 base and 7 bases respectively, with 8 bases between them. The CDR3 sequence: CASSIAGRQPQHF. The CDR3 nucleotides read TGTGCCAGTAGTATAGCGGGGAGGCAGCCCCAGCATTTT.

The chain combines TRBV6-5 with TRBJ2-1; perhaps TRBD1 as D (5 bases). The CDR3 runs 15 residues. V gave up 7 bases and J gave up 0 bases, with 13 bases separating them. From germline, CDR1 is MNHEY and CDR2 SVGAGI. CDR3 DNA: TGTGCCAGCACTCCTCAGGGTAGCTCCTACAATGAGCAGTTCTTC. This encodes CASTPQGSSYNEQFF.

This chain joins TRBV19 and TRBJ1-5, with D perhaps matching TRBD1 (5 bases). The CDR3 runs 15 residues. The ends were cut back, 6 bases at V and 5 bases at J, with 17 bases in the middle. Germline V gene data show CDR1 as LNHDA and CDR2 as SQIVND (reference sequence). For the CDR3, the DNA is TGTGCCAGTAGATTAGCAGGGTCGAGTTATCAGCCCCAGCATTTT. This codes for CASRLAGSSYQPQHF.

This clone has a handful of counts. The V call is TRBV12-3 or TRBV12-4, the J call TRBJ1-2; no clear D. The CDR3 contains 12 residues. The germline V and J ends were trimmed by 5 bases and 6 bases, with 10 bases remaining between them. The CDR3 nucleotides read TGTGCCAGCAGTGCCAGGATCCATGGCTACACCTTC. Translated, it gives CASSARIHGYTF.

The rearrangement uses TRBV7-2 and TRBJ1-1; D gene unclear. The CDR3 loop spans 14 amino acids. Looked up from germline, CDR1 is SGHTA and CDR2 is FQGNSA. V was shortened by 2 bases and J by 4 bases, with 11 bases between the two germline ends. CDR3 coding DNA: TGTGCCAGCAGCTTAAATGTCGGGTTCACTGAAGCTTTCTTT. Protein product: CASSLNVGFTEAFF.

This chain links TRBV7-3 with TRBJ2-2; 11 positions agree with TRBD2. Germline CDR1 is SGHTA and CDR2 is FQGTGA. This CDR3 has 16 amino acids. V lost 5 bases, J lost 5 bases, and 7 bases stayed unmatched. CDR3 region: CASSPRLAGRTGELFF. CDR3 DNA: TGTGCCAGCAGCCCCCGACTAGCGGGGCGGACCGGGGAGCTGTTTTTT.

In DNA form, the CDR3 reads TGCAGTGCTAGCGGGGATGGCTACACCTTC. As protein: CSASGDGYTF. The chain carries TRBV20-1 and TRBJ1-2; D is uncertain. The germline CDR1 and CDR2 sequences are DFQATT and SNEGSKA (reference sequence). The CDR3 spans 10 residues. V shed 3 bases and J shed 6 bases, with 5 bases lying between them.

The chain employs TRBV18 and TRBJ1-2; 9 bases match TRBD1. CDR3 size: 17 residues. The trim removed 2 bases at V and 4 bases at J, leaving 11 bases unmatched. Germline loops: CDR1 KGHSH, CDR2 LQKENI. The CDR3 DNA sequence: TGTGCCAGCTCACCAAACACCGGGGACAGGGCTGGCTATGGCTACACCTTC. This encodes CASSPNTGDRAGYGYTF.

Turning to this clone: Other nucleotide sequences from this sample produce the same CDR3. V usage is TRBV18 and J usage is TRBJ1-1, with D unresolved. V gave up 6 bases and J gave up 1 base, with 9 bases separating them. From germline, CDR1 is KGHSH and CDR2 LQKENI. The CDR3 has 13 amino acids. In DNA, the CDR3 is TGTGCCAGCTCTCCTACCGAGAACACTGAAGCTTTCTTT. Translated, it gives CASSPTENTEAFF.

V and J are TRBV6-2 or TRBV6-3 and TRBJ2-7; TRBD2 might be the D (6 bases). The CDR3 length is 14 residues. The germline V gene encodes CDR1 MNHEY and CDR2 SVGEGT. V was pared by 3 bases and J by 1 base, with 10 bases between. This CDR3 reads CASSYGGESYEQYF. DNA for the CDR3: TGTGCCAGCAGTTATGGCGGGGAATCCTACGAGCAGTACTTC.

This chain links TRBV5-5 with TRBJ2-4; D possibly corresponds to TRBD2 (6 bases). This CDR3 has 15 residues. The germline gives CDR1 SGHKS, CDR2 YYEKEE (reference sequence). With 0 bases removed from V and 5 bases from J, the gap between germline ends came to 12 bases. In nucleotides, the CDR3 is TGTGCCAGCAGCTTGGTCGCGGGGCGGGAAAACATTCAGTACTTC. This codes for CASSLVAGRENIQYF.

The chain joins TRBV5-1 to TRBJ2-7, with unresolved D. This CDR3 is built from 14 residues. The germline V gene has CDR1 SGHRS and CDR2 YFSETQ. V gave up 2 bases and J gave up 3 bases, with 12 bases separating them. The CDR3 loop is CASSLGATGYEQYF. The DNA for the CDR3 is TGCGCCAGCAGCTTAGGCGCGACGGGCTACGAGCAGTACTTC.

The chain recombines TRBV3-1 (or the pseudogene TRBV3-2) with TRBJ2-3, with TRBD2 matching 9 bases. V lost 0 bases, J lost 1 base, and 5 bases stayed unmatched. The CDR3 has 17 residues. The V gene's germline CDR1 is LGHDT and CDR2 YNNKEL (reference sequence). The CDR3, as DNA: TGTGCCAGCAGCCAAGAACTTAGCGGGGGCCGCACAGATACGCAGTATTTT. Translating it yields CASSQELSGGRTDTQYF.

This chain connects TRBV6-2 or TRBV6-3 to TRBJ2-5, with TRBD2 identical over 8 bases. V gave up 0 bases and J gave up 4 bases; unmatched junction bases: 10. The germline V gene has CDR1 MNHEY and CDR2 SVGEGT. The CDR3 is made up of 17 amino acids. Written as DNA, the CDR3 is TGTGCCAGCAGTTACTCGAAGGTAGCGGGGCGGGGAGAGACCCAGTACTTC. Translated: CASSYSKVAGRGETQYF.

The CDR3 spells CLTLRDRGGGYGYTF. The DNA for the CDR3 is TGTCTTACACTCCGGGACAGGGGCGGTGGTTATGGCTACACCTTC. V gene TRBV6-5 combines with J gene TRBJ1-2; TRBD1 aligns across 10 bases. Germline CDR1 and CDR2: MNHEY and SVGAGI. The CDR3 contains 15 residues.

The V call is TRBV6-5, the J call TRBJ1-1, with 7 bases lining up with TRBD1. The V segment lost 5 bases and the J segment 11 bases; nucleotides outside the gene matches: 5. CDR1 is MNHEY, CDR2 SVGAGI, per germline. The CDR3 contains 11 residues. The CDR3 sequence is CASSTTGVAFF. In DNA, the CDR3 is TGTGCCAGCAGTACCACAGGGGTGGCTTTCTTT.

This chain uses TRBV5-4 with TRBJ2-1; 8 nucleotides match TRBD2. V trimming: 6 bases; J trimming: 3 bases; junction bases outside the gene matches: 8. Germline lookup yields CDR1 SGHNT and CDR2 YYREEE (reference sequence). This CDR3 has 15 amino acids. CDR3: CASTRGGPNYNEQFF. DNA for the CDR3: TGTGCCAGCACCCGGGGGGGGCCAAACTACAATGAGCAGTTCTTC.

V gene TRBV19 combines with J gene TRBJ1-5; 7 nucleotides line up with TRBD1. Germline V CDR1 and CDR2: LNHDA, SQIVND (reference sequence). The V and J ends lost 6 bases and 1 base, in that order; junction bases with no gene match: 6. This CDR3 has 15 amino acids. The CDR3 sequence: CASRITGVSNQPQHF. In DNA form, the CDR3 reads TGTGCCAGTAGAATCACAGGGGTAAGCAATCAGCCCCAGCATTTT.

The chain recombines TRBV9 with TRBJ1-4; TRBD1 matches at 8 bases. CDR3 length equals 15 residues. CDR1 SGDLS and CDR2 YYNGEE come from the germline V gene. The V and J ends lost 3 bases and 8 bases, in that order; junction bases with no gene match: 9. CDR3 in amino acids: CASSALGQGGEKLFF. In DNA, the CDR3 is TGTGCCAGCAGCGCGCTCGGACAGGGAGGCGAAAAACTGTTTTTT.

The chain links TRBV4-2 to TRBJ2-3, with TRBD2 matching over 10 bases. This CDR3 is built from 15 residues. V dropped 4 bases and J dropped 2; count of bases not matched to a gene: 3. The germline V gene has CDR1 LGHNA and CDR2 YNFKEQ. For the CDR3, the DNA is TGTGCCAGCAGCCCTCTAGCGGGGGTCACAGATACGCAGTATTTT. It yields the protein CASSPLAGVTDTQYF.

This sequence joins TRBV7-3 and TRBJ2-2, with D maybe TRBD1 (6 bases). The CDR3 runs 14 residues. V lost 5 bases and J lost 6, with 13 bases in between. CDR1 is SGHTA and CDR2 is FQGTGA in the germline V gene. CDR3 sequence (DNA): TGTGCCAGCAGCCCGACCAGGGGCTCCGGGGAGCTGTTTTTT. Encoded protein: CASSPTRGSGELFF.

Note on this clone: The sample holds other DNA sequences that translate to the same CDR3. The CDR3 spells CASSLQETQYF. CDR3 sequence (DNA): TGTGCCAGCAGCCTTCAAGAGACCCAGTACTTC. V usage is TRBV7-9 and J usage is TRBJ2-5, with D uncertain. Trimming took off 5 bases at V and 2 bases at J, with 3 bases between the two ends. This CDR3 has 11 residues. The germline gives CDR1 SEHNR, CDR2 FQNEAQ (reference sequence).

The chain links TRBV7-6 to TRBJ2-5; 11 bases line up with TRBD2. V was clipped by 5 bases and J by 3 bases; unmatched bases: 5. CDR1 SGHVS and CDR2 FNYEAQ come from the germline V gene. This CDR3 is built from 15 residues. The CDR3 DNA follows: TGTGCCAGCAGCCCCTTAGCGGGGGGGAAAGAGACCCAGTACTTC. Amino acid sequence: CASSPLAGGKETQYF.

The chain carries TRBV6-5 and TRBJ2-5; TRBD1 matches 7 bases. From germline, CDR1 is MNHEY and CDR2 SVGAGI. There are 12 residues in the CDR3. V shed 5 bases, J shed 5 bases, and the junction held 2 bases outside the gene matches. The CDR3 DNA follows: TGTGCCAGCAGTATCAGGGGGGAGACCCAGTACTTC. This gives the protein CASSIRGETQYF.

This chain connects TRBV7-2 to TRBJ2-4; possibly TRBD1 for D (5 bases). The CDR3 has 15 residues. The germline V and J ends were trimmed by 3 bases and 0 bases, with 9 bases remaining between them. Germline CDR1 reads SGHTA; CDR2 reads FQGNSA. The CDR3 bases are TGTGCCAGCAGCTTCACGACAGTAGCCAAAAACATTCAGTACTTC. It translates to CASSFTTVAKNIQYF.